This T cell receptor (beta chain) emerged from a study of cytomegalovirus exposure and HLA in healthy donors. Remarks on this clone: Its antigen is currently unknown.

Findings and limits, study-wide: 87-base-pair reads could not separate some V segments, including TRBV6-2 and TRBV6-3.

The PCR employed 60 Vbeta primers together with 13 Jbeta primers. Assay used: immunoSEQ multiplex PCR; TCRdb lists only in-frame clones, some missing. The table includes 110,000 to 150,000 clones, 75% detected once. The CDR3 covers 15 residues. The V gene lost 7 bases and the J gene lost 3 bases, with 18 bases spanning the gap. Per germline, CDR1 MNHNS and CDR2 SASEGT. Sequencing was performed on PBMCs. The source is a young man in good health and CMV-seronegative. The chain joins TRBV6-1 to TRBJ1-1, with D possibly being TRBD1 (6 bases). CDR3 coding DNA: TGTGCCAGCACCGCCAGGGGTATAATAGACACTGAAGCTTTCTTT. Protein sequence: CASTARGIIDTEAFF.